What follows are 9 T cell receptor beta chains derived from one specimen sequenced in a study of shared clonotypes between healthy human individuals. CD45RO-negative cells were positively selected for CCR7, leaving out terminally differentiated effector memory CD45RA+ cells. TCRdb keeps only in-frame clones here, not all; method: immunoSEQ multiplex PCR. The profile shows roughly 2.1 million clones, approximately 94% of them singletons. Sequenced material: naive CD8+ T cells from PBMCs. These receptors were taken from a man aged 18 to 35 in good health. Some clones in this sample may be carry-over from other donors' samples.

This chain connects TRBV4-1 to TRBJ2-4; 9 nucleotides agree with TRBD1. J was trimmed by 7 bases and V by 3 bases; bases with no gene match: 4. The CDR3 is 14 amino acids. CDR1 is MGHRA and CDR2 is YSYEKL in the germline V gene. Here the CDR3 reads CASSQDGQGNIQYF. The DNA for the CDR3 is TGCGCCAGCAGCCAGGACGGACAGGGGAACATTCAGTACTTC.

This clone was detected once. The CDR3 nucleotides read TGTGCCAGCAGCCCTGGGGCAGGGTCTGAGACCCAGTACTTC. It encodes CASSPGAGSETQYF. The V call is TRBV5-6, the J call TRBJ2-5, with D maybe TRBD1 (5 bases). Germline V lookup: CDR1 SGHDT, CDR2 YYEEEE. Trimming pared 4 bases from V and 5 bases from J, leaving 15 bases between. CDR3 length equals 14 residues.

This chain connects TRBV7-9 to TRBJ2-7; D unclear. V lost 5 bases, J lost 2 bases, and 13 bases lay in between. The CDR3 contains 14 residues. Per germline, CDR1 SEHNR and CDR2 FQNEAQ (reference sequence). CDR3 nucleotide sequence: TGTGCCAGCAGCCCTATTCTCCAGACCTACGAGCAGTACTTC. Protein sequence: CASSPILQTYEQYF. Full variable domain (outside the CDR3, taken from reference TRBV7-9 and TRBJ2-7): DTGVSQNPRHKITKRGQNVTFRCDPISEHNRLYWYRQTLGQGPEFLTYFQNEAQLEKSRLLSDRFSAERPKGSFSTLEIQRTEQGDSAMYLCASSPILQTYEQYFGPGTRLTVT.

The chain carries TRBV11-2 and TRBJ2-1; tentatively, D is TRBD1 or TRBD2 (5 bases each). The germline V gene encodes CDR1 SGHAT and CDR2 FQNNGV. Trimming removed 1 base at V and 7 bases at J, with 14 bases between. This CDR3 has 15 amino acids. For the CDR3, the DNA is TGTGCCAGCAGCTTAGGAGCGGCCCCAGGGAATGAGCAGTTCTTC. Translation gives CASSLGAAPGNEQFF.

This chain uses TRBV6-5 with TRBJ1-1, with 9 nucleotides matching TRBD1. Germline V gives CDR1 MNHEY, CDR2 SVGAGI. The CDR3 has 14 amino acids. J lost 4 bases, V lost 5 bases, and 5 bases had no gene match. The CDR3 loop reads CASSTGGPVTEAFF. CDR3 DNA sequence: TGTGCCAGCAGTACAGGGGGCCCCGTCACTGAAGCTTTCTTT.

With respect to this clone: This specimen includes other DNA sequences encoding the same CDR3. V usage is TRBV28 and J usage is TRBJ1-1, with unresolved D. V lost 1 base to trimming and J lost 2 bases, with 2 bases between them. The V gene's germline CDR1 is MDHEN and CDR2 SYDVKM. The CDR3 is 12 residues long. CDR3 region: CASSLSNTEAFF. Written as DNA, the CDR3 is TGTGCCAGCAGTTTATCCAACACTGAAGCTTTCTTT.

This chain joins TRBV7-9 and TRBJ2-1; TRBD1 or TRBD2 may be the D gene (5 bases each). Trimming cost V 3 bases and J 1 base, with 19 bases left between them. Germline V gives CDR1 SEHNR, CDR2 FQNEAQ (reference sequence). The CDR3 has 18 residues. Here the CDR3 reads CASSFDPVGGTSYNEQFF. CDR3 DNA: TGTGCCAGCAGCTTTGATCCCGTTGGGGGAACGTCCTACAATGAGCAGTTCTTC. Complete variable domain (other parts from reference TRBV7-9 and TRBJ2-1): DTGVSQNPRHKITKRGQNVTFRCDPISEHNRLYWYRQTLGQGPEFLTYFQNEAQLEKSRLLSDRFSAERPKGSFSTLEIQRTEQGDSAMYLCASSFDPVGGTSYNEQFFGPGTRLTVL.

CDR3 bases: TGTGCCAGCAGCCTCACAAGGAGCAATCAGCCCCAGCATTTT. Translating gives CASSLTRSNQPQHF. The chain has TRBV5-5 and TRBJ1-5; D gene unclear. The CDR3 consists of 14 residues. Per germline, CDR1 SGHKS and CDR2 YYEKEE (reference sequence). The V and J ends lost 4 bases and 1 base respectively, with 9 bases between them.

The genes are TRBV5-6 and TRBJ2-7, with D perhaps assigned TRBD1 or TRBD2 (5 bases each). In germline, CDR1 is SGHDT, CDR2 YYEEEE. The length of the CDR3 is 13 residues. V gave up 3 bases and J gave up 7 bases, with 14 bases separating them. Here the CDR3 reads CASSSPQWGEQYF. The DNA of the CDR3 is TGTGCCAGCAGCTCTCCTCAGTGGGGGGAGCAGTACTTC.